A selection of T cell receptor beta chains follows, all from one sample in a study of cytomegalovirus exposure and HLA in healthy donors. Profiled with immunoSEQ multiplex PCR; TCRdb holds only in-frame clones, not every one. The sample table includes about 96,000 clones. Source material: PBMCs. The receptors derive from a woman aged 30 to 39 in good health and CMV-seronegative. Each CDR3 is given with its conserved first and last residue. Each record gives: V gene, D gene, J gene, CDR3 protein, CDR3 DNA. D genes are given only for firm matches.

>TRBV7-3|-|TRBJ2-6
CASSPGGSGANVLTF
TGTGCCAGCAGCCCAGGTGGATCTGGGGCCAACGTCCTGACTTTC
>TRBV15|TRBD2|TRBJ2-2
CASKAGGPHTGELFF
TGTGCCTCAAAGGCGGGGGGGCCTCACACCGGGGAGCTGTTTTTT
>TRBV7-9|-|TRBJ2-3
CASSLGGRVEDTQYF
TGTGCCAGCAGCTTAGGCGGCAGGGTGGAAGATACGCAGTATTTT
>TRBV19|TRBD1|TRBJ2-7
CASSVQGSSSYEQYF
TGTGCCAGTAGCGTACAGGGGTCGAGCTCCTACGAGCAGTACTTC
>TRBV7-2|-|TRBJ2-3
CASSRGKSTDTQYF
TGTGCCAGCAGCCGAGGAAAGAGCACAGATACGCAGTATTTT
>TRBV19|TRBD2|TRBJ2-1
CASSTGGLAGGDEQFF
TGTGCCAGTAGTACCGGAGGACTAGCGGGAGGGGATGAGCAGTTCTTC
>TRBV27|-|TRBJ2-1
CASSLATGTYEFF
TGTGCCAGCAGTTTAGCGACCGGGACATACGAGTTCTTC
>TRBV27|-|TRBJ2-3
CASSPRVGDTQYF
TGTGCCAGCAGTCCTAGAGTCGGAGATACGCAGTATTTT
>TRBV11-2|-|TRBJ2-1
CASSPRTGLEGNEQFF
TGTGCCAGCAGCCCGCGTACGGGACTCGAGGGGAATGAGCAGTTCTTC
>TRBV29-1|TRBD1|TRBJ1-2
CSVGQGAGGYTF
TGCAGCGTGGGACAGGGGGCAGGCGGCTACACCTTC
>TRBV4-1|-|TRBJ2-3
CASSALGTDTQYF
TGCGCCAGCAGCGCCTTAGGCACAGATACGCAGTATTTT
>TRBV10-2|TRBD2|TRBJ2-7
CASSDPLLSGSAYEQYF
TGCGCCAGCAGTGACCCCCTCCTTAGCGGGAGCGCCTACGAGCAGTACTTC
>TRBV4-1|TRBD2|TRBJ2-7
CASSRVWGGPNEQYF
TGCGCCAGCAGCCGGGTTTGGGGAGGGCCCAACGAGCAGTACTTC
>TRBV6-5|-|TRBJ2-3
CASSYPRTRGDTQYF
TGTGCCAGCAGTTACCCGCGCACGAGAGGGGATACGCAGTATTTT
>TRBV2|-|TRBJ1-1
CASSELSISNTEAFF
TGTGCCAGCAGTGAATTGAGCATCTCGAACACTGAAGCTTTCTTT
>TRBV6-1|TRBD1|TRBJ2-7
CASSEGPGTGPDEQYF
TGTGCCAGCAGTGAGGGTCCCGGGACAGGGCCGGACGAGCAGTACTTC
>TRBV6-5|TRBD1|TRBJ1-4
CASSPTGVPNEKLFF
TGTGCCAGCAGTCCTACAGGGGTCCCTAATGAAAAACTGTTTTTT
>TRBV4-1|-|TRBJ2-1
CASSQVGSSYNEQFF
TGCGCCAGCAGCCAAGTAGGGAGCTCCTACAATGAGCAGTTCTTC
>TRBV6-1|-|TRBJ1-2
CASPAAQVDGYTF
TGTGCCAGTCCCGCCGCGCAGGTTGATGGCTACACCTTC
>TRBV14|-|TRBJ2-5
CASSQLRETQYF
TGTGCCAGCAGCCAATTGAGAGAGACCCAGTACTTC
>TRBV2|-|TRBJ2-5
CASSDLQETQYF
TGTGCCAGCAGTGATCTACAAGAGACCCAGTACTTC
>TRBV5-4|-|TRBJ1-1
CASRPGSNTEAFF
TGTGCCAGCAGGCCGGGATCTAACACTGAAGCTTTCTTT
>TRBV11-2|-|TRBJ2-5
CASSLTGRLEETQYF
TGTGCCAGCAGCTTAACAGGGCGGTTGGAGGAGACCCAGTACTTC
>TRBV2|-|TRBJ2-2
CASSYSGNTGELFF
TGTGCCAGCAGTTATTCGGGAAACACCGGGGAGCTGTTTTTT
>TRBV6-4|TRBD2|TRBJ2-1
CASSDGRAEYNEQFF
TGTGCCAGCAGTGATGGGAGGGCCGAATACAATGAGCAGTTCTTC
>TRBV6-5|TRBD1|TRBJ1-4
CASSFLSGTGSEKLFF
TGTGCCAGCAGTTTTCTCTCCGGGACAGGCTCTGAAAAACTGTTTTTT
>TRBV7-6|-|TRBJ1-3
CASSLVVGHGNTIYF
TGTGCCAGCAGCTTAGTTGTGGGGCACGGAAACACCATATATTTT
>TRBV14|-|TRBJ2-2
CASSQVSYSGELFF
TGTGCCAGCAGCCAAGTTAGCTATTCCGGGGAGCTGTTTTTT
>TRBV4-1|-|TRBJ1-1
CASSPRTLLPTGAFF
TGCGCCAGCAGCCCTCGTACTCTACTCCCGACGGGAGCTTTCTTT
>TRBV4-1|-|TRBJ2-7
CASSLQVSQGRSYEQYF
TGCGCCAGCAGCCTCCAAGTCTCGCAGGGTCGGTCCTACGAGCAGTACTTC
>TRBV7-3|TRBD1|TRBJ2-7
CASSPGDRGHYEQYF
TGTGCCAGCAGCCCGGGGGACAGGGGGCACTACGAGCAGTACTTC
>TRBV6-4|TRBD1|TRBJ1-2
CASSVAGGGGYGYTF
TGTGCCAGCAGTGTCGCAGGGGGAGGAGGCTATGGCTACACCTTC
>TRBV28|-|TRBJ2-7
CASSRSYEMLGYEQYF
TGTGCCAGCAGCCGGAGCTATGAAATGTTGGGTTACGAGCAGTACTTC
>TRBV18|TRBD1|TRBJ1-4
CASSPERAGQRNEKLFF
TGTGCCAGCTCACCAGAGAGGGCGGGACAGCGGAATGAAAAACTGTTTTTT
>TRBV18|-|TRBJ1-2
CASSPERNYGYTF
TGTGCCAGCTCACCCGAGAGGAACTATGGCTACACCTTC
>TRBV11-2|TRBD1|TRBJ1-2
CASRGYQGGNYGYTF
TGTGCCAGCAGGGGGTATCAGGGGGGTAACTATGGCTACACCTTC
>TRBV19|-|TRBJ1-5
CASRVGGDYSNQPQHF
TGTGCCAGTAGGGTCGGGGGAGACTATAGCAATCAGCCCCAGCATTTT
>TRBV2|TRBD1|TRBJ2-2
CASSEVESTGGWAGELFF
TGTGCCAGCAGCGAAGTGGAATCAACAGGGGGCTGGGCCGGGGAGCTGTTTTTT
>TRBV11-3|-|TRBJ2-3
CASSLDGHSTDTQYF
TGTGCCAGCAGCTTAGATGGGCATTCGACAGATACGCAGTATTTT
>TRBV5-1|-|TRBJ2-7
CASGLGGGDTYEQYF
TGCGCCAGCGGCCTAGGGGGTGGCGATACCTACGAGCAGTACTTC
>TRBV19|TRBD1|TRBJ1-5
CASSRDRGNQPQHF
TGTGCCAGTAGCCGGGACAGGGGAAATCAGCCCCAGCATTTT
>TRBV10-1|-|TRBJ2-1
CASSESGLNPRGGSYNEQFF
TGCGCCAGCAGTGAGTCCGGACTCAATCCAAGAGGGGGCTCCTACAATGAGCAGTTCTTC
>TRBV9|-|TRBJ1-3
CASSPRPRRRQLGNTIYF
TGTGCCAGCAGCCCAAGACCCCGGCGGAGACAGCTAGGAAACACCATATATTTT
>TRBV14|TRBD2|TRBJ2-7
CASSLLGLPQRDYYEQYF
TGTGCCAGCAGCCTCCTCGGTCTCCCCCAGCGGGACTACTACGAGCAGTACTTC
>TRBV5-5|TRBD1|TRBJ1-3
CASSATQGAGNTIYF
TGTGCCAGCAGCGCAACACAGGGGGCTGGAAACACCATATATTTT
>TRBV27|TRBD2|TRBJ2-7
CASSLSGLAGGRHYEQYF
TGTGCCAGCAGTTTATCCGGACTAGCGGGAGGCCGGCACTACGAGCAGTACTTC
>TRBV27|TRBD1|TRBJ2-5
CASSLYRGETQYF
TGTGCCAGCAGTTTATACAGGGGAGAGACCCAGTACTTC
>TRBV10-3|TRBD1|TRBJ1-3
CAIGYSGGVAGNTIYF
TGTGCCATCGGATACTCAGGGGGCGTCGCTGGAAACACCATATATTTT
>TRBV28|-|TRBJ2-7
CASSLIRYEQYF
TGTGCCAGCAGTTTAATCAGGTACGAGCAGTACTTC
>TRBV15|TRBD2|TRBJ2-1
CATSRDWGGEQFF
TGTGCCACCAGCAGAGATTGGGGGGGTGAGCAGTTCTTC
>TRBV13|TRBD2|TRBJ2-3
CASSLEGLVRADTQYF
TGTGCCAGCAGCTTAGAGGGACTAGTAAGGGCAGATACGCAGTATTTT
>TRBV7-9|-|TRBJ1-1
CASSWAGTNTEAFF
TGTGCCAGCAGCTGGGCAGGAACAAACACTGAAGCTTTCTTT
>TRBV15|TRBD1|TRBJ1-3
CATSTEQGDSGNTIYF
TGTGCCACCAGCACGGAACAGGGGGACTCTGGAAACACCATATATTTT
>TRBV7-9|-|TRBJ1-2
CASSFLGGQGTYGYTF
TGTGCCAGCAGCTTCTTGGGAGGGCAGGGTACCTATGGCTACACCTTC
>TRBV4-1|-|TRBJ1-2
CASSQDPGLNYGYTF
TGCGCCAGCAGCCAAGACCCAGGGCTAAACTATGGCTACACCTTC
>TRBV15|TRBD2|TRBJ2-2
CATRTSGTTGELFF
TGTGCCACCAGAACTAGCGGGACGACCGGGGAGCTGTTTTTT
>TRBV19|TRBD1|TRBJ1-1
CARKDRGDTEAFF
TGTGCCAGAAAAGACAGGGGTGACACTGAAGCTTTCTTT
>TRBV18|-|TRBJ1-1
CASSPMGQNTEAFF
TGTGCCAGCTCACCAATGGGCCAGAACACTGAAGCTTTCTTT
>TRBV6-1|-|TRBJ1-4
CASSEPGRRNLEKLFF
TGTGCCAGCAGTGAACCAGGAAGGAGGAACCTCGAAAAACTGTTTTTT
>TRBV4-2|-|TRBJ2-7
CASSQDQYGEQYF
TGTGCCAGCAGCCAAGATCAGTATGGCGAGCAGTACTTC